Given below is one TCR beta chain in context. Its antigen is currently not known. Within one base of it there is no much larger clone, and no base qualities were kept. Libraries were constructed by the immunoSEQ multiplex PCR assay. For the multiplex PCR, a mixture combining 60 forward primers for TCR Vbeta segments and 13 reverse primers for TCR Jbeta segments was used. The CDR3 region of rearranged TCR beta genes was amplified from genomic DNA by a multiplex PCR assay. Amplified TCR beta libraries were sequenced as 87-base-pair reads on the Illumina HiSeq System. The authors' pipeline ran thus. A later analysis tallied 75 million to 85 million unique TCR beta chains across the 666 repertoires, and about 10 million of those chains were shared by two or more donors. Raw reads were error-corrected and collapsed into unique sequences by a nearest-neighbor algorithm in which closely related sequences were merged to remove PCR and sequencing errors. Alignment of CDR3 sequences to IMGT reference sequences was used to assign V, D and J gene segments. For a sequence to be retained, a match of at least six nucleotides to both a V gene segment and a J gene segment was required. Rearrangements were classified as productive when the CDR3 lacked stop codons and remained in frame with V and J, and all other rearrangements were classified as non-productive. CDR3 was defined according to IMGT convention as the region running from the second conserved V-encoded cysteine to the conserved J-encoded phenylalanine. The earlier analysis of roughly 590 of the donors excluded sequences that lacked an unambiguous match to a single V gene segment. In an earlier analysis of roughly 500 of the donors, V segments were called functional above 56.7% productive rearrangements and were called segregating when the between-donor standard deviation exceeded 5%. A statistical classification framework was built to diagnose cytomegalovirus status from the catalog of TCR beta chain sequences. In a later analysis, V and J genes were assigned by comparing TCR nucleotide sequences against IMGT/GENE-DB human TR gene sequences. Using the TCRdist pipeline, a later analysis assigned CDR3 sequences along with most-parsimonious VDJ recombination scenarios. In a later analysis, every TCR beta chain was defined by the combination of its CDR3 amino acid sequence and its V-gene family, and reads without a unique V-gene family were dropped. As a way to deal with suspected cross-contamination and a sequencing artifact, a later analysis dropped 592 nucleotide sequences that were highly shared and had low generation probability. In a later analysis, a clonal expansion index for each public chain was calculated from normalized within-repertoire ranks of inferred template counts. Generation probabilities in a later analysis came from a VDJ recombination model fitted to out-of-frame rearrangements, and those results were checked against IGoR. Hypergeometric tests were used in a later analysis to score TCR-TCR, TCR-HLA and TCR-CMV co-occurrence, with a repertoire-size bias correction applied to the TCR pairs. In a later analysis, false discovery rates were estimated by permuting HLA or CMV assignments 20 times. In a later analysis, co-occurring TCRs were grouped using DBSCAN, and TCRdist sequence similarity was added for clustering within HLA-allele-positive subsets. Repertoires with fewer than 30,000 or more than 120,000 public chains were left out of co-occurrence clustering, as were several repertoires with anomalous nucleotide sharing. TCRdb's version of the immuneACCESS table is confined to in-frame rearrangements and falls short of the full clone set. An unresolved V gene accounts for under half of the shortfall where checked; the remainder is of unknown origin. Clonal size and the V and J genes are those of that table, whereas D and trimming came from the DNA. Present in this sample are 160,000 or so clones, roughly four fifths of which were seen just once. The ten largest account for about 10% of the sample.

The cohort comprised around 700 healthy bone marrow donors. At the time of sampling, every cohort member was nominally healthy, though immune exposures that went unrecorded were likely present. The donor was CMV seropositive and was included in the group of 250 to 300 seropositive cohort members. Each donor provided a peripheral blood sample, and peripheral blood mononuclear cells were used for TCR beta sequencing. Genomic DNA was extracted from the blood cell samples with the Qiagen DNeasy Blood Extraction Kit. This sample is drawn from a study of cytomegalovirus exposure and HLA in healthy donors (TCRdb year 2017). Background on the whole study: According to an earlier analysis of a few hundred of the donors, 150 million to 200 million T cells yielded approximately 120 million unique TCR beta sequences and approximately 300 Gb of sequence data. Roughly 310 gigabases of sequencing data and 70 million to 85 million unique TCR sequences were included in an early release covering roughly 600 HLA-typed donors. The genetic ancestry cluster associated with self-reported Caucasian donors included around four fifths of the 300 to 450 genotyped donors. The aim of the study was to test whether cataloging public T cell receptors could identify signatures of past pathogen exposure. Using immunosequencing, the study profiled T cell repertoires from roughly 650 subjects and related those repertoires to cytomegalovirus serostatus. Besides the first cohort of under 700 subjects, a separate validation cohort made up of roughly 120 different subjects was used. The study combined high-throughput TCR immunosequencing, statistical association of individual TCRs with disease status, and machine learning to predict cytomegalovirus infection status. To study patterns of TCR occurrence, a later analysis re-analyzed previously published TCR beta repertoires from 600 to 750 donors and added high-resolution HLA genotyping. Rather than using new phenotypic data, the later analysis identified candidate immune exposures from TCR beta sequences and from how often those sequences occurred across donors. In an earlier analysis of roughly 540 of the donors, high-throughput TCR beta sequencing was used to judge whether each TCR beta V gene segment behaved as functional or pseudogenic. Donor age, sex, ethnicity and CMV serostatus were collected together with the repertoire data. Genome-wide SNP genotypes for about three fifths of the roughly 700 donors were used in a later genetic analysis, which treated that subset as a discovery cohort. All discovery cohort repertoires had been generated using a single sequencing platform. HLA typing included class I and class II loci at four-digit resolution. Typing coverage varied by locus: about 620-630 donors for A, B, C, DRB1 and DQB1; approximately 500 for DQA1; approximately 610 for DPA1; roughly 450 for DPB1. Roughly 5 DR-DQ haplotypes were treated as single units for association and clustering because of strong linkage in the cohort. Among a few hundred genotyped donors of the cohort, an average of 235,054 unique TCR beta nucleotide sequences were sequenced per donor, around 20% of them non-productive. The paper's findings and limits, for the study overall: Correlated functional status among segregating V segments might reflect linkage disequilibrium, but an unknown experimental factor could not be ruled out. Assigning TCR associations to individual alleles was difficult when HLA alleles, especially DR and DQ, strongly co-occurred. A later genetic analysis reported fewer N-insertions in productive TCRs among donors in an Asian-associated ancestry cluster than the roughly 670-donor mean. Because some donors lacked HLA typing at each locus, the association tests relied only on the typed subset. A later analysis found that TCR association rates varied across HLA loci, with DRB1 alleles showing the most associated TCRs and HLA-C alleles the fewest. The classifier was reported to diagnose cytomegalovirus status with high specificity and sensitivity in both the original cohort and the validation cohort. An earlier analysis of approximately 530 of the donors showed that most TCR beta V segments appeared in productive rearrangements either about 87% or about 30% of the time, which broadly matched IMGT annotations. Only TCR beta chains were sequenced in this cohort, and the absence of alpha or paired-chain data limited detectable features. Specific HLA alleles were associated with 15,000 to 20,000 TCR beta sequences at a false discovery rate of 0.05 in a later analysis. Roughly uniform sequencing depth across donors was assumed in presence/absence analyses, although this assumption may not hold. A further reported finding was that TCR beta sequences accurately predicted the HLA-A and HLA-B alleles for most subjects in the first cohort. Most TCR sequences were observed very rarely across donors, whereas some public TCRs were present in many individuals. Because counts were too low, more than 15 rarely observed V segments, including chromosome 9 orphons, were left out of the earlier analysis of over 550 of the donors. Some IMGT-functional V segments, including TRBV6-2 and TRBV6-3, could not be distinguished by the 87-base-pair reads and were therefore excluded. In a later genetic analysis, a missense DCLRE1C variant was associated with V-gene and J-gene trimming of TCR beta chains, and the association was replicated in an independent cohort. A total of 150 to 200 TCR beta chains were listed by the study as associated with cytomegalovirus. In vitro tests confirmed that a few of the cytomegalovirus-associated TCR beta chains recognize cytomegalovirus antigens. In a later analysis, several top co-occurrence clusters were reported to appear linked to parvovirus B19, influenza, CMV and Epstein-Barr virus. A cluster of highly shared sequence variants was judged likely to represent a technical artifact of the sequencing pipeline. A later analysis found that most CMV-associated TCR beta chains appeared HLA-restricted, with HLA associations seemingly driven largely by CMV exposure. Compared with equally common non-associated chains, HLA-associated TCR beta chains in a later analysis were more clonally expanded and had lower generation probabilities. Immune exposure information for the cohort was limited to CMV serostatus. The authors suggested that the approach could potentially be extended to other disease states and immunological phenotypes.

The CDR3 starts with the cysteine, ends with the phenylalanine, and has 13 residues. Of the read, only the CDR3 DNA is kept; its 39 bases are in frame from base 1. CDR1 is given as SGHTA and CDR2 as FQGTGA, both from the germline V gene. Trimming costs V 8 bases and J 4 bases, and their ends lie 13 bases apart. This TCR was recovered from a man aged 45-65 years in good health and CMV-seropositive. Specimen: PBMCs. The V and J segments used are TRBV7-3 and TRBJ2-3; the D gene is perhaps TRBD2, from 6 matching bases. Here is the DNA: TGTGCCAGCGCCCTGAGGAGGGCAGATACGCAGTATTTT. The encoded protein is CASALRRADTQYF.